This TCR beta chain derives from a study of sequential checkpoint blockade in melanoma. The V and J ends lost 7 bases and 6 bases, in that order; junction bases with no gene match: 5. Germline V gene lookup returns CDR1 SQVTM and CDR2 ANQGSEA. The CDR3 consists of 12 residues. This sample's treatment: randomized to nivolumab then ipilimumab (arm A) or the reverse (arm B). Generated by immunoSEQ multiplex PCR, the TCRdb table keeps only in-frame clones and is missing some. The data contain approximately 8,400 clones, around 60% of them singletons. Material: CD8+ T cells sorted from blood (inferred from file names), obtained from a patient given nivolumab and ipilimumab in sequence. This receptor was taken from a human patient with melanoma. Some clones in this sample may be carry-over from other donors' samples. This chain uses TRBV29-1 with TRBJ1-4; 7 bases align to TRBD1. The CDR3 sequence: CSARDRDEKLFF. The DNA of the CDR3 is TGCAGCGCCCGGGACAGAGATGAAAAACTGTTTTTT.